These 14 T cell receptor beta chains came from one sample sequenced in a study of blood T cell repertoires in COVID-19. TCRdb keeps only in-frame clones here, not all; method: immunoSEQ multiplex PCR. The table includes 110,000 or so clones, around four fifths detected once. The specimen sequenced was peripheral blood. These receptors were taken from a woman between 40 and 50 years old with acute or convalescent COVID-19.

The chain joins TRBV30 to TRBJ2-2, with a tentative D call TRBD1 (5 bases). V dropped 5 bases and J dropped 0 bases, with 10 bases sitting between them. The CDR3 is made up of 14 amino acids. The V gene's germline CDR1 is GTSNPN and CDR2 SVGIG (reference sequence). The CDR3 reads CAWAQVPNTGELFF. The DNA of the CDR3 is TGTGCCTGGGCACAGGTGCCGAACACCGGGGAGCTGTTTTTT. Supplemented by reference TRBV30 and TRBJ2-2, the full variable domain reads SQTIHQWPATLVQPVGSPLSLECTVEGTSNPNLYWYRQAAGRGLQLLFYSVGIGQISSEVPQNLSASRPQDRQFILSSKKLLLSDSGFYLCAWAQVPNTGELFFGEGSRLTVL.

The chain joins TRBV7-2 to TRBJ1-3, with D possibly being TRBD1 (5 bases). CDR1 SGHTA and CDR2 FQGNSA come from the germline V gene. Trimming left V 5 bases short and J 0 bases short, with 14 bases between. The CDR3 runs to 16 residues. The CDR3 region has the DNA TGTGCCAGCAGCGAAAGACAGACCAGCTCTGGAAACACCATATATTTT. Translation: CASSERQTSSGNTIYF.

The chain joins TRBV5-1 to TRBJ2-7; D not resolved. The CDR3 is made up of 17 amino acids. V shed 0 bases and J shed 1 base, with 17 bases lying between them. Germline CDR1 SGHRS, CDR2 YFSETQ. CDR3 protein: CASSLADFGESSYEQYF. The CDR3 coding sequence is TGCGCCAGCAGCTTGGCGGATTTTGGAGAAAGTTCCTACGAGCAGTACTTC.

The chain couples TRBV6-2 or TRBV6-3 to TRBJ2-1; a possible D gene is TRBD2 (6 bases). The V and J ends lost 5 bases and 3 bases respectively, with 8 bases between them. The CDR3 length is 13 residues. Germline lookup yields CDR1 MNHEY and CDR2 SVGEGT. The CDR3 coding sequence is TGTGCCAGCAGTGCCGGGAGCTACAATGAGCAGTTCTTC. It specifies CASSAGSYNEQFF.

The gene calls are TRBV7-2 and TRBJ2-5, with 9 bases that match TRBD2. The junction had 3 bases not matched to a gene; V was cut back by 3 bases and J by 4 bases. The CDR3 spans 14 residues. The germline V gene encodes CDR1 SGHTA and CDR2 FQGNSA. The CDR3 coding sequence is TGTGCCAGCAGCTTGCAAGCGGGGGGAGAGACCCAGTACTTC. Protein sequence: CASSLQAGGETQYF.

The chain links TRBV6-5 to TRBJ1-2, with 9 bases matching TRBD1. Germline lookup yields CDR1 MNHEY and CDR2 SVGAGI. CDR3 size: 14 residues. Losses at the gene ends were 7 bases for V and 4 bases for J; bases not matched to a gene: 7. In DNA, the CDR3 is TGTGCCAGCATCCCGACAGGGGGTTCCTATGGCTACACCTTC. This encodes CASIPTGGSYGYTF.

This sequence joins TRBV13 and TRBJ2-1; 7 nucleotides match TRBD1. This CDR3 comprises 13 residues. Germline lookup yields CDR1 PRHDT and CDR2 FYEKMQ (reference sequence). The V and J ends lost 3 bases and 6 bases, in that order; junction bases with no gene match: 2. The chain's CDR3 is CASSFGTANEQFF. The CDR3 DNA follows: TGTGCCAGCAGCTTCGGGACAGCCAATGAGCAGTTCTTC.

This chain connects TRBV18 to TRBJ2-5, with a possible D match to TRBD2 (5 bases). Germline CDR1 is KGHSH and CDR2 is LQKENI. Trimming left V 0 bases short and J 7 bases short, with 12 bases between. This CDR3 region has 14 residues. The CDR3 DNA reads as TGTGCCAGCTCACCACCGCGGGCCTTAAGGACCCAGTACTTC. Translated: CASSPPRALRTQYF. Full variable domain (remainder filled in from reference TRBV18 and TRBJ2-5): NAGVMQNPRHLVRRRGQEARLRCSPMKGHSHVYWYRQLPEEGLKFMVYLQKENIIDESGMPKERFSAEFPKEGPSILRIQQVVRGDSAAYFCASSPPRALRTQYFGPGTRLLVL.

The chain carries TRBV7-2 and TRBJ2-7; 11 bases are a match to TRBD2. The CDR3 has 15 amino acids. J lost 5 bases, V lost 5 bases, and 8 bases had no gene match. CDR1 and CDR2 (germline): SGHTA, FQGNSA. CDR3 DNA: TGTGCCAGCAGCCAGACTAGCGGGGCCCACCACGAGCAGTACTTC. It encodes CASSQTSGAHHEQYF.

The V and J genes are TRBV6-6 and TRBJ1-2; 9 bases are a match to TRBD1. Germline CDR1 and CDR2: MNHNY and SVGAGI (reference sequence). The CDR3 loop spans 15 amino acids. The V gene end was trimmed by 6 bases and the J gene end by 4 bases; junction bases not matched to a gene: 9. The CDR3 spells CASSPLSTGGYGYTF. Written as DNA, the CDR3 is TGTGCCAGCAGCCCCCTATCGACAGGGGGCTATGGCTACACCTTC.

The chain employs TRBV5-4 and TRBJ2-5, with TRBD2 matching over 9 bases. Germline CDR1 reads SGHNT; CDR2 reads YYREEE (reference sequence). The J segment lost 4 bases and the V segment lost 1 base, leaving 2 bases of the junction unmatched. The CDR3 is 14 residues long. This chain's CDR3 is CASSLSGGRETQYF. CDR3 DNA sequence: TGTGCCAGCAGCTTGAGCGGGGGGCGAGAGACCCAGTACTTC.

The chain couples TRBV6-6 to TRBJ2-2, with 11 bases that match TRBD2. Germline values: CDR1 MNHNY, CDR2 SVGAGI (reference sequence). The CDR3 sequence is 16 residues long. With V trimmed by 5 bases and J by 4 bases, 6 bases remained unmatched. This chain's CDR3 is CASSRPTSGTTGELFF. For the CDR3, the DNA is TGTGCCAGCAGTCGACCGACTAGCGGGACCACCGGGGAGCTGTTTTTT.

This sequence joins TRBV19 and TRBJ1-2; no definite D call. Trimming cost V 5 bases and J 9 bases, with 10 bases left between them. The CDR3 is 11 residues long. Per the germline V gene, CDR1 is LNHDA and CDR2 is SQIVND (reference sequence). CDR3 sequence: CASSASVRYTF. The CDR3 nucleotides are TGTGCCAGTAGTGCTTCAGTGCGCTACACCTTC.

This chain joins TRBV9 and TRBJ2-1; no clear D gene. V was trimmed by 0 bases and J by 6 bases, leaving 10 bases between them. Looked up from germline, CDR1 is SGDLS and CDR2 is YYNGEE. CDR3 length: 14 residues. The CDR3 DNA is TGTGCCAGCAGCGTAGCGGGTCTGGCCAATGAGCAGTTCTTC. This sequence encodes CASSVAGLANEQFF.